The next 4 T cell receptor beta chains were all read from a single sample in a study of CD8+ T cells in alopecia areata. Sequencing templates came from extracted RNA that was reverse transcribed into cDNA. Here immunoSEQ multiplex PCR was the method, and the copy in TCRdb shows in-frame clones only, minus some. In the table there are around 160,000 clones, around 59% of which are singletons. As to treatment: oral pan-JAK inhibitor, 5-10 mg twice daily. The source material was CD4+ T cells sorted from blood, sampled at week 24, from a patient treated with tofacitinib. The receptors shown here come from a human donor with alopecia areata.

This chain connects TRBV7-9 to TRBJ2-5; 9 bases map to TRBD2. Germline V lookup: CDR1 SEHNR, CDR2 FQNEAQ (reference sequence). The V gene end was trimmed by 0 bases and the J gene end by 5 bases; junction bases not matched to a gene: 7. CDR3 length: 16 residues. CDR3 in amino acids: CASSLAPGTSSETQYF. DNA of the CDR3: TGTGCCAGCAGCTTAGCGCCCGGGACTAGCAGTGAGACCCAGTACTTC.

A single count supports this clone. The chain recombines TRBV30 with TRBJ1-1; 7 bases agree with TRBD1. This CDR3 has 15 residues. J was trimmed by 1 base and V by 3 bases; bases with no gene match: 8. In germline, CDR1 is GTSNPN, CDR2 SVGIG (reference sequence). The CDR3 spells CAWSPGGHPNTEAFF. The CDR3 nucleotides are TGTGCCTGGAGCCCAGGGGGACATCCGAACACTGAAGCTTTCTTT. The entire variable domain, with the rest obtained from reference TRBV30 and TRBJ1-1, is as follows: SQTIHQWPATLVQPVGSPLSLECTVEGTSNPNLYWYRQAAGRGLQLLFYSVGIGQISSEVPQNLSASRPQDRQFILSSKKLLLSDSGFYLCAWSPGGHPNTEAFFGQGTRLTVV.

This chain uses TRBV10-3 with TRBJ1-2; D not certain. The ends were cut back, 2 bases at V and 5 bases at J, with 9 bases in the middle. The CDR3 is 13 residues long. CDR1 ENHRY and CDR2 SYGVKD come from the germline V gene. DNA of the CDR3: TGTGCCATCAGTGAGATTCTGGGTTATGGCTACACCTTC. Residues: CAISEILGYGYTF.

This chain joins TRBV25-1 and TRBJ2-7; perhaps TRBD1 as D (6 bases). Deletions cut 3 bases from V and 5 bases from J, with 14 bases between. Germline CDR1 and CDR2: MGHDK and SYGVNS. CDR3 length equals 14 residues. The CDR3 DNA is TGTGCCAGCAGTGAGGTGCAGGGGCGAAACGAGCAGTACTTC. Translated, it gives CASSEVQGRNEQYF.